The entry that follows covers one T cell receptor beta chain sequence. Its antigen is currently unknown. These data originate in a study of T cell responses to AZD1222 COVID-19 vaccine. Study at large: The study pooled second doses at about 4 or about 12 weeks. Whole-study results and caveats: The study found Spike-specific TCR breadth and depth rose after two AZD1222 doses. CD4 TCRs covered the whole spike, strongest at regions 160-218 and 743-854. Only 6 or 7 individuals given AZD1222 were seropositive at baseline.

Assay: immunoSEQ multiplex PCR; the TCRdb copy retains only in-frame clones and omits some. The data hold approximately 180,000 clones, with roughly 88% observed a single time. The CDR3 is 18 amino acids. The germline V gene encodes CDR1 SGHVS and CDR2 FQNEAQ. V gave up 0 bases and J gave up 1 base; unmatched junction bases: 9. This chain joins TRBV7-8 and TRBJ1-5, with TRBD1 matching 7 bases. The sequencing used peripheral blood, collected on day 0 of AZD1222 vaccination. This clonotype was sampled from an adult in good health. CDR3 in DNA: TGTGCCAGCAGCTTAGCGAGAAACAGGGGTGGGAGCAATCAGCCCCAGCATTTT. Its translation: CASSLARNRGGSNQPQHF.